The text below deals with one T cell receptor beta chain. The antigen is undetermined. At one end the junction does not follow the germline gene, possibly because of a read error. This CDR3 has 14 amino acids. CDR1 and CDR2 from the germline V gene are MNHNS and SASEGT. Then a second PCR, running about 7 to 11 cycles, was carried out with a sample-barcoded 5' primer and a J-beta primer mix. A single record per CDR3 protein comes from TCRdb applying MiXCR to the 5' RACE reads. The repertoire holds about 620,000 distinct CDR3 sequences, with 40% to 65% as singletons. This entry comes from a study of blood T cells in healthy people across ages. Findings and limits, study-wide: Per million T cells, TCR beta diversity dropped roughly linearly as age increased.

The chain uses TRBV6-1 and TRBJ1-2; no reliable D call. Material for sequencing was blood. The clonotype comes from a woman older than 75 in good health. The chain's CDR3 is CASSDGGASYDYTF. Written as DNA, the CDR3 is TGTGCCAGCAGTGATGGAGGAGCTAGCTATGACTACACCTTC.